This T cell receptor beta chain was observed in a study of blood T cell repertoires in COVID-19. Study background: Samples came from the United States, Italy and Spain, spanning acute and convalescent COVID-19.

Assay: immunoSEQ multiplex PCR; the TCRdb copy retains only in-frame clones and omits some. The table records fewer than 350,000 clones, more than 80% of them present only once. Germline V gene data show CDR1 as MDHEN and CDR2 as SYDVKM. Trimming stripped 8 bases from V and 6 bases from J, with 13 bases between. This CDR3 is built from 13 residues. V and J are TRBV28 and TRBJ1-4, with D possibly TRBD1 on 5 matching bases. The source is a woman aged 25 to 45 with COVID-19, enrolled during active disease. The sample was peripheral blood. CDR3 amino acids: CASETVLDEKLFF. The CDR3 DNA sequence: TGTGCCAGCGAGACAGTTCTAGATGAAAAACTGTTTTTT. The whole variable domain, remainder taken from reference TRBV28 and TRBJ1-4, is DVKVTQSSRYLVKRTGEKVFLECVQDMDHENMFWYRQDPGLGLRLIYFSYDVKMKEKGDIPEGYSVSREKKERFSLILESASTNQTSMYLCASETVLDEKLFFGSGTQLSVL.